These 16 T cell receptor beta chains originate from one sample sequenced in a study of control samples from healthy donors and cancer patients. Produced via immunoSEQ multiplex PCR; TCRdb's table is partial and in-frame only. The sample lists around 86,000 clones; approximately 90% were seen once. The sequenced material came from PBMCs. These receptors all stem from an older woman with head and neck cancer.

The chain uses TRBV19 and TRBJ1-5; unclear D gene. CDR3 length equals 13 residues. The V gene lost 4 bases and the J gene lost 3 bases, with 7 bases spanning the gap. The V gene's germline CDR1 is LNHDA and CDR2 SQIVND (reference sequence). CDR3 in DNA: TGTGCCAGTAGTAGAGAGAACAATCAGCCCCAGCATTTT. Translated, it gives CASSRENNQPQHF.

This clone was picked up a small number of times. This chain connects TRBV27 to TRBJ2-2, with 7 bases lining up with TRBD1. From germline, CDR1 is MNHEY and CDR2 SMNVEV (reference sequence). V trimming: 10 bases; J trimming: 0 bases; junction bases outside the gene matches: 8. The CDR3 sequence is 15 residues long. The chain's CDR3 is CATRAGTANTGELFF. CDR3 sequence (DNA): TGTGCCACCCGAGCCGGGACAGCGAACACCGGGGAGCTGTTTTTT.

This chain connects TRBV6-5 to TRBJ2-5, with TRBD2 matching over 14 bases. CDR1 and CDR2 (germline): MNHEY, SVGAGI. The CDR3 contains 15 residues. V shed 6 bases, J shed 2 bases, and the junction held 2 bases outside the gene matches. The CDR3 sequence: CASRRTSGRQETQYF. The CDR3 nucleotides are TGTGCCAGCAGAAGGACTAGCGGGAGGCAAGAGACCCAGTACTTC.

The chain carries TRBV18 and TRBJ2-1, with D possibly matching TRBD2 (6 bases). CDR3 length: 15 residues. Germline-derived CDR1 and CDR2 are KGHSH and LQKENI. The V end lost 5 bases, the J end lost 4 bases, and 15 bases lay between the germline ends. DNA for the CDR3: TGTGCCAGCTCAATAATGCGGGGCAGTTACAATGAGCAGTTCTTC. It is translated as CASSIMRGSYNEQFF.

The J gene is TRBJ2-3, the V gene TRBV15, with a tentative D call TRBD2 (7 bases). V was shortened by 8 bases and J by 3 bases, with 18 bases between the two germline ends. The length of the CDR3 is 15 residues. Germline CDR1 LNHNV, CDR2 YYDKDF (reference sequence). CDR3 nucleotides: TGTGCCACCGGCTTCGGGGGGCCAGGGACAGATACGCAGTATTTT. It is translated as CATGFGGPGTDTQYF.

The rearrangement uses TRBV11-2 and TRBJ2-5, with D hard to call. The CDR3 is 15 residues long. Trimming removed 2 bases at V and 1 base at J, with 11 bases between. Germline V gene sequence: CDR1 SGHAT, CDR2 FQNNGV. CDR3 sequence: CASSLIVGFQETQYF. The CDR3 coding sequence is TGTGCCAGCAGCTTAATCGTTGGTTTCCAAGAGACCCAGTACTTC.

The genes are TRBV4-3 and TRBJ1-4; perhaps TRBD1 as D (5 bases). CDR1 LGHNA and CDR2 YSLEER come from the germline V gene. This CDR3 contains 16 residues. The germline V and J ends were trimmed by 1 base and 8 bases, with 17 bases remaining between them. The CDR3 DNA follows: TGCGCCAGCAGCCAAGGGGGGAAAAACTTACAAGAAAAACTGTTTTTT. Translating it yields CASSQGGKNLQEKLFF.

This clone was found once. This chain joins TRBV29-1 and TRBJ2-5; TRBD2 matches at 11 bases. V trimming: 4 bases; J trimming: 5 bases; junction bases outside the gene matches: 3. Germline V gene lookup returns CDR1 SQVTM and CDR2 ANQGSEA. This CDR3 has 13 residues. The CDR3 coding sequence is TGCAGCGTTGGGTCTAGCGGGAGGGAGACCCAGTACTTC. It translates to CSVGSSGRETQYF.

The chain employs TRBV9 and TRBJ2-1; 10 positions match TRBD1. The CDR3 consists of 15 residues. Germline V CDR1 and CDR2: SGDLS, YYNGEE. Trimming at V came to 3 bases and at J to 9 bases, leaving 9 bases not matched to a gene. CDR3 protein: CASSARDRGFGEQFF. The DNA for the CDR3 is TGTGCCAGCAGCGCCCGGGACAGGGGATTTGGTGAGCAGTTCTTC. Together with reference TRBV9 and TRBJ2-1, the CDR3 gives the full variable domain: DSGVTQTPKHLITATGQRVTLRCSPRSGDLSVYWYQQSLDQGLQFLIQYYNGEERAKGNILERFSAQQFPDLHSELNLSSLELGDSALYFCASSARDRGFGEQFFGPGTRLTVL.

The chain has TRBV5-1 and TRBJ2-6; unclear D gene. From germline, CDR1 is SGHRS and CDR2 YFSETQ. The CDR3 totals 16 residues. V gave up 7 bases and J gave up 0 bases, with 14 bases separating them. The CDR3 loop reads CASSVAGHSGANVLTF. CDR3 nucleotides: TGCGCCAGCTCGGTCGCAGGCCACTCTGGGGCCAACGTCCTGACTTTC.

The chain uses TRBV5-4 and TRBJ2-3; tentative D call: TRBD1 (6 bases). Germline V gives CDR1 SGHNT, CDR2 YYREEE (reference sequence). V was pared by 4 bases and J by 4 bases, with 16 bases between. The CDR3 is 15 amino acids. CDR3 coding DNA: TGTGCCAGCAGCCCACAGGGTTCCCTCCCAGATACGCAGTATTTT. Translated: CASSPQGSLPDTQYF. The full variable domain, rest sourced from reference TRBV5-4 and TRBJ2-3, is ETGVTQSPTHLIKTRGQQVTLRCSSQSGHNTVSWYQQALGQGPQFIFQYYREEENGRGNFPPRFSGLQFPNYSSELNVNALELDDSALYLCASSPQGSLPDTQYFGPGTRLTVL.

This chain links TRBV3-1 (or the pseudogene TRBV3-2) with TRBJ2-5; D is unclear. The ends were cut back, 1 base at V and 1 base at J, with 13 bases in the middle. CDR1 LGHDT and CDR2 YNNKEL come from the germline V gene (reference sequence). The CDR3 is 16 amino acids. The CDR3 sequence is CASSQAQFSGQETQYF. CDR3 coding DNA: TGTGCCAGCAGCCAAGCACAGTTTAGTGGCCAAGAGACCCAGTACTTC.

The J gene is TRBJ2-3, the V gene TRBV5-1; 8 positions match TRBD1. The CDR3 has 17 residues. Trimming cost V 8 bases and J 3 bases; bases outside gene matches: 17. The germline V gene encodes CDR1 SGHRS and CDR2 YFSETQ. Written as DNA, the CDR3 is TGCGCCAGTACCCCGAACGCCGGGACAGGTTTAACAGATACGCAGTATTTT. It translates to CASTPNAGTGLTDTQYF. Variable domain in full (rest from reference TRBV5-1 and TRBJ2-3): KAGVTQTPRYLIKTRGQQVTLSCSPISGHRSVSWYQQTPGQGLQFLFEYFSETQRNKGNFPGRFSGRQFSNSRSEMNVSTLELGDSALYLCASTPNAGTGLTDTQYFGPGTRLTVL.

J is TRBJ2-1 and V is TRBV10-3; no definite D call. V lost 2 bases and J lost 7, with 18 bases in between. This CDR3 comprises 16 residues. Germline V lookup: CDR1 ENHRY, CDR2 SYGVKD. DNA of the CDR3: TGTGCCATCAGTGAGCTCTCTCCCCCTATTAGGAATGAGCAGTTCTTC. Protein product: CAISELSPPIRNEQFF.

The rearrangement links TRBV5-5 to TRBJ2-3; 8 bases line up with TRBD2. The trim removed 3 bases at V and 0 bases at J, leaving 3 bases unmatched. From germline, CDR1 is SGHKS and CDR2 YYEKEE (reference sequence). The CDR3 has 15 residues. The DNA of the CDR3 is TGTGCCAGCAGCTCACTAGCGGCCAGCACAGATACGCAGTATTTT. Protein: CASSSLAASTDTQYF.

The V call is TRBV7-3, the J call TRBJ2-7, with 7 positions matching TRBD1. Germline CDR1 reads SGHTA; CDR2 reads FQGTGA. The ends lost 0 bases at V and 11 bases at J; junction bases unmatched: 7. The length of the CDR3 is 13 residues. CDR3 amino acids: CASSLTGQRCKYF. CDR3 nucleotide sequence: TGTGCCAGCAGCTTAACGGGACAGCGCTGTAAGTACTTC. Full variable domain (missing parts from reference TRBV7-3 and TRBJ2-7): GAGVSQTPSNKVTEKGKYVELRCDPISGHTALYWYRQSLGQGPEFLIYFQGTGAADDSGLPNDRFFAVRPEGSVSTLKIQRTERGDSAVYLCASSLTGQRCKYFGPGTRLTVT.